This paragraph covers one T cell receptor (beta chain) sequence. Its cognate antigen is unknown. Deletions cut 5 bases from V and 0 bases from J, with 8 bases between. Germline assignment: CDR1 MNHEY and CDR2 SMNVEV (reference sequence). This CDR3 spans 13 amino acids. This sample is part of a study of brain T cells in children with intractable seizures. Whole-study findings and limits: HCMV serostatus was not known, and viral specificity came from CDR3 similarity only.

Using immunoSEQ multiplex PCR, the repertoire was profiled, and TCRdb retains in-frame clones only, with some absent. The repertoire holds around 80,000 clones, with around nine tenths as singletons. Only cases whose brain tissue showed the highest T cell transcript signatures were sequenced. Before surgery, patients took at least one anti-epileptic drug. The gene calls are TRBV27 and TRBJ2-7, with no clear D. Sequenced here: peripheral blood, sampled at surgery. The TCR originated in a girl aged 2-15 years with Rasmussen encephalitis and intractable seizures. In DNA, the CDR3 is TGTGCCAGCAGTCTCTCGAACTCCTACGAGCAGTACTTC. The encoded protein is CASSLSNSYEQYF.